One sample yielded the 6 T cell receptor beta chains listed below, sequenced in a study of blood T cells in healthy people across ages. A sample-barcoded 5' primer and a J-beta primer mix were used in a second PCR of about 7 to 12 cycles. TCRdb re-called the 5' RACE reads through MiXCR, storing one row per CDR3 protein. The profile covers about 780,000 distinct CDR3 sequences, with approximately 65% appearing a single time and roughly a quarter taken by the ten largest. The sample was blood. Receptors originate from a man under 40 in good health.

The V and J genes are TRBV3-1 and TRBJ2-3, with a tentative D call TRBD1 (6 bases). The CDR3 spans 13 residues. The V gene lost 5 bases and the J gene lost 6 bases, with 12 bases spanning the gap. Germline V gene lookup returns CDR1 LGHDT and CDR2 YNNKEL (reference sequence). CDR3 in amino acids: CASSSGVPDTQYF. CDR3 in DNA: TGTGCCAGCAGCTCAGGGGTCCCGGATACGCAGTATTTT.

CDR3: CASSLYELAGGPHEQYF. The CDR3, as DNA: TGCGCCAGCAGCTTGTACGAGTTAGCGGGGGGGCCCCACGAGCAGTACTTC. The chain joins TRBV5-1 to TRBJ2-7, with 11 positions matching TRBD2. The CDR3 contains 17 residues. Germline V gene lookup returns CDR1 SGHRS and CDR2 YFSETQ. V was clipped by 1 base and J by 5 bases; unmatched bases: 11.

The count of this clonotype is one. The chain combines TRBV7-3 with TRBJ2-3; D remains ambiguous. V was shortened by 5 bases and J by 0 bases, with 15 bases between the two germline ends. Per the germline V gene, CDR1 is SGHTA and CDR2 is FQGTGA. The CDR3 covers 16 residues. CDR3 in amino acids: CASSPGIRISTDTQYF. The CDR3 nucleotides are TGTGCCAGCAGCCCTGGCATTCGTATTAGCACAGATACGCAGTATTTT.

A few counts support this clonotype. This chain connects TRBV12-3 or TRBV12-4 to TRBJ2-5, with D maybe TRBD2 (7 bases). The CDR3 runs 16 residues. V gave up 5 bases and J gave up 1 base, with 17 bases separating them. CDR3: CASSPPGGGFQETQYF. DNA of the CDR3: TGTGCCAGCAGTCCCCCTGGCGGGGGCTTCCAAGAGACCCAGTACTTC.

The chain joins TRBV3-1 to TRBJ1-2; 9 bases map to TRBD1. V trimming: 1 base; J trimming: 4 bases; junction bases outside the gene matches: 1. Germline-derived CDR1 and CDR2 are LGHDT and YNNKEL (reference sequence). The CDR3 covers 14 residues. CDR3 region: CASSQGDRAYGYTF. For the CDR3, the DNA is TGTGCCAGCAGCCAAGGGGACAGGGCCTATGGCTACACCTTC.

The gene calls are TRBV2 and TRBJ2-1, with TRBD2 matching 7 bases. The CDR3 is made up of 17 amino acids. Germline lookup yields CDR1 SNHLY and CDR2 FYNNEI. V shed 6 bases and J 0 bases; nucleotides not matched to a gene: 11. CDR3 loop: CASRAGLGSGSYNEQFF. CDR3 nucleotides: TGTGCCAGCAGGGCAGGACTAGGTTCGGGCTCCTACAATGAGCAGTTCTTC.